The 5 T cell receptor beta chains in this list originate from one sample, sequenced in a study of T cell repertoires in cytomegalovirus infection (dated by TCRdb to about 2019). The sequencer listed for this sample is Illumina HiSeq 1500. The public reads were run again by TCRdb, first through fastp at Q25 and then through MiXCR, and only productive beta chains were kept. Every distinct CDR3 protein forms one entry, paired with its most common genes and DNA. Across this sample there are approximately 490,000 distinct CDR3 sequences, with around 10% seen only once. The ten largest clones capture about 10% of the sample. The sequencing input was PBMCs. The receptor set was obtained from a human donor in good health (CMV status not recorded). Some clones in this sample may be carry-over from other donors' samples.

This clonotype appeared a few times. This chain connects TRBV9 to TRBJ2-3; no clear D. V lost 0 bases and J 1 base, leaving 6 bases between the germline ends. Germline lookup yields CDR1 SGDLS and CDR2 YYNGEE. The CDR3 runs to 14 residues. In DNA form, the CDR3 reads TGTGCCAGCAGCGTAGTATTAGGCACAGATACGCAGTATTTT. Protein sequence: CASSVVLGTDTQYF.

This clonotype occurred a few times. The CDR3, as DNA: TGTGCCACCAGCAGACCGGGACTTCTTAATGAGCAGTTCTTC. Its protein product is CATSRPGLLNEQFF. The gene calls are TRBV15 and TRBJ2-1; a possible D gene is TRBD2 (6 bases). The ends were cut back, 2 bases at V and 7 bases at J, with 12 bases in the middle. Germline CDR1 LNHNV, CDR2 YYDKDF (reference sequence). The CDR3 is 14 amino acids.

This clonotype was picked up many times. The chain recombines TRBV5-1 with TRBJ2-1, with D perhaps matching TRBD2 (6 bases). Germline CDR1 reads SGHRS; CDR2 reads YFSETQ. The CDR3 loop spans 15 amino acids. Trimming removed 2 bases at V and 7 bases at J, with 16 bases between. The CDR3 reads CASSFSGGRINEQFF. In DNA form, the CDR3 reads TGCGCCAGCAGCTTTTCTGGAGGGAGAATAAATGAGCAGTTCTTC. Drawing the rest from reference TRBV5-1 and TRBJ2-1, the complete variable domain is KAGVTQTPRYLIKTRGQQVTLSCSPISGHRSVSWYQQTPGQGLQFLFEYFSETQRNKGNFPGRFSGRQFSNSRSEMNVSTLELGDSALYLCASSFSGGRINEQFFGPGTRLTVL.

This sequence joins TRBV9 and TRBJ2-7, with 7 bases fitting TRBD1. Per germline, CDR1 SGDLS and CDR2 YYNGEE. V gave up 2 bases and J gave up 4 bases; unmatched junction bases: 6. The length of the CDR3 is 14 residues. The chain's CDR3 is CASSVSGGQYEQYF. The CDR3 DNA reads as TGTGCCAGCAGCGTTAGTGGGGGACAGTACGAGCAGTACTTC. Full variable domain (rest looked up from reference TRBV9 and TRBJ2-7): DSGVTQTPKHLITATGQRVTLRCSPRSGDLSVYWYQQSLDQGLQFLIQYYNGEERAKGNILERFSAQQFPDLHSELNLSSLELGDSALYFCASSVSGGQYEQYFGPGTRLTVT.

The CDR3 sequence is CASSLYYGSGGYTF. CDR3 in DNA: TGCGCCAGCAGCCTCTACTACGGCTCGGGGGGCTACACCTTC. This sequence joins TRBV5-1 and TRBJ1-2, with D unclear. Trimming pared 4 bases from V and 8 bases from J, leaving 18 bases between. Germline V gives CDR1 SGHRS, CDR2 YFSETQ. There are 14 residues in the CDR3.